This passage covers 6 T cell receptor beta chains from one sample sequenced in a study of blood T cells in healthy people across ages. Through a sample-barcoded 5' primer and a J-beta primer mix, a second PCR was run for about 6 to 11 cycles. TCRdb re-called the 5' RACE reads with MiXCR, one entry per CDR3 protein. The sample yields about 900,000 distinct CDR3 sequences, approximately 49% seen once. The specimen was blood. All receptors come from a young man in good health.

The V gene is TRBV20-1, the J gene TRBJ2-7, with a weak D call TRBD2 (5 bases). Germline V gene sequence: CDR1 DFQATT, CDR2 SNEGSKA (reference sequence). Trimming took 3 bases from V and 4 from J, leaving 16 bases between them. This CDR3 has 14 residues. The CDR3 here is CSARIFPSKYEQYF. The DNA for the CDR3 is TGCAGTGCTAGGATCTTCCCTAGCAAATACGAGCAGTACTTC.

The V call is TRBV7-2, the J call TRBJ2-1, with TRBD2 matching 12 bases. The germline gives CDR1 SGHTA, CDR2 FQGNSA. The junction had 9 bases not matched to a gene; V was cut back by 5 bases and J by 7 bases. This CDR3 contains 16 residues. The CDR3 loop reads CASSKYLAGGSNEQFF. As DNA, the CDR3 is TGTGCCAGCAGCAAATATCTAGCGGGGGGGAGTAATGAGCAGTTCTTC.

This clonotype was seen only a few times. The rearrangement uses TRBV20-1 and TRBJ1-2; perhaps TRBD1 as D (5 bases). Trimming stripped 3 bases from V and 8 bases from J, with 16 bases between. Germline-derived CDR1 and CDR2 are DFQATT and SNEGSKA (reference sequence). The CDR3 covers 13 residues. This chain's CDR3 is CSARIQGLQGYTF. DNA for the CDR3: TGCAGTGCTAGGATCCAGGGACTCCAAGGCTACACCTTC.

The chain employs TRBV21-1 and TRBJ1-6; the table's TRBD1 call for D was not verified on the DNA. TRBV21-1 counts as a pseudogene. The CDR3 length is 19 residues. The CDR3: CASSTHKGLVTGQNSPLHF. The CDR3 coding sequence is TGTGCCAGCAGCACCCACAAAGGTTTAGTAACAGGGCAGAATTCACCCCTCCACTTT.

In this sample, this clonotype turned up a few times. The chain is built from TRBV7-9 and TRBJ2-1; 7 bases match TRBD1. V shed 5 bases, J shed 4 bases, and the junction held 14 bases outside the gene matches. The CDR3 contains 17 residues. Germline V CDR1 and CDR2: SEHNR, FQNEAQ (reference sequence). The DNA for the CDR3 is TGTGCCAGCAGCCTACTGACAGGGTGGAGAGTATACAATGAGCAGTTCTTC. Translating it yields CASSLLTGWRVYNEQFF.

This clonotype has a handful of counts. The J gene is TRBJ2-3, the V gene TRBV7-2; perhaps D is TRBD1 or TRBD2 (5 bases each). With 6 bases removed from V and 8 bases from J, the gap between germline ends came to 18 bases. The germline V gene has CDR1 SGHTA and CDR2 FQGNSA. The CDR3 loop spans 14 amino acids. In DNA, the CDR3 is TGTGCCAGCAGAATGGGGCTAGCCGAGGGTACGCAGTATTTT. It is translated as CASRMGLAEGTQYF.